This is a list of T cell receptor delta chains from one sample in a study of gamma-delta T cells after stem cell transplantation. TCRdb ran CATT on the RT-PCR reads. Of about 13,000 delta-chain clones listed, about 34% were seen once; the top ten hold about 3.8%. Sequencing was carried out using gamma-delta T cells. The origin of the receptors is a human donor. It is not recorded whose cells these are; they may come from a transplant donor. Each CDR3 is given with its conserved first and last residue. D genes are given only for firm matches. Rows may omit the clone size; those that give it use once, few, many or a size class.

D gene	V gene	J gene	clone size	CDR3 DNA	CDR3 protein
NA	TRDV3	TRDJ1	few	TGTGCCTTTGCTACGCAGGAACTCATCTTT	CAFATQELIF
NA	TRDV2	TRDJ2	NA	TGTGCCTGTGACCCCGTCCTCAATACTTTGACATCCCAACTCTTCTTT	CACDPVLNTLTSQLFF
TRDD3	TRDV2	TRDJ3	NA	TGTGCCTGTGACACCGTGGTGGGGGATACGGGGAGTAGCTCCTGGGACACCCGACAGATGTTTTTC	CACDTVVGDTGSSSWDTRQMFF
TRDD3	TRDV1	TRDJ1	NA	TGTGCTATTGGGGGAAGTTCCTGCACCTGGGGGAGCCGTTCGGACTACACCGATAAACTCATCTTT	CAIGGSSCTWGSRSDYTDKLIF
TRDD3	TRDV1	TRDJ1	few	TGTGCTCTTGGGGTCACTCCTACTGGGGGGTCTATGTGGTACACCGATAAACTCATCTTT	CALGVTPTGGSMWYTDKLIF
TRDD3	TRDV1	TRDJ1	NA	TGTGCTCTTGGGGAGAGTACTGGGGGATACGTGTACACCGATAAACTCATCTTT	CALGESTGGYVYTDKLIF
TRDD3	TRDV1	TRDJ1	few	TGTGCTCTTGGGGCAAACGTTCCTACCCTCACTGGGGGATACGGGGTCGGGCTTGATAAACTCATCTTT	CALGANVPTLTGGYGVGLDKLIF
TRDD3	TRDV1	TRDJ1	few	TGTGCTCTTGGGGAACTAAACCCCACGGGACTGGGGGATAGAACCGATAAACTCATCTTT	CALGELNPTGLGDRTDKLIF
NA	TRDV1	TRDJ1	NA	TGTGCTCTTGGGGAACGCTTCAGACCTCCCAGAGAATGCGAAGAGGACACCGATAAACTCATCTTT	CALGERFRPPRECEEDTDKLIF
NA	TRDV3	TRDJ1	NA	TGTGCCTTTGCAGACTTCCCCCCAAAGAAACTCATCTTT	CAFADFPPKKLIF
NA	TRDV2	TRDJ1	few	TGTGCCTGTGACTCCGGGGTAGATCGGGCCGCGTACACCGATAAACTCATCTTT	CACDSGVDRAAYTDKLIF
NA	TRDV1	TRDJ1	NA	TGTGCTCTTGGGGAAGATTTCCCGGCCCTCCCCTACACCGATAAACTCATCTTT	CALGEDFPALPYTDKLIF
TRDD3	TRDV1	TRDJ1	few	TGTGCTCTTGGGGAAGGAGCTTCCCACACAACGTCAATACTGGGGGATAAACTCATCTTT	CALGEGASHTTSILGDKLIF
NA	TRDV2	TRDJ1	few	NA	CACDTLLLVLGDTGAPINSSLETDKLIF
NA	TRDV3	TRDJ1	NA	TGTGCCTCGGAATTGAATCGAGGGGTTTACACCGATAAACTCATCTTT	CASELNRGVYTDKLIF
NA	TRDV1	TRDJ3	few	TGTGCTCTTGGGGAACTGGGGGACCACCCTAGCTCCTGGGACACTCGACAGATGTTTTTC	CALGELGDHPSSWDTRQMFF
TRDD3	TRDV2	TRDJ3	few	TGTGCCTGTGACCCCCTACTGGGGGAAAGCTCCTGGGACACCCGACAGATGTTTTTC	CACDPLLGESSWDTRQMFF
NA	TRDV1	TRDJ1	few	TGTGCTCTTGGGGAAAAGGGGTACGGGAGTGGCCAGCTGAACACCGATAAACTCATCTTT	CALGEKGYGSGQLNTDKLIF
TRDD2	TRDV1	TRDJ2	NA	TGTGCTTTCCTTCCTACCTCTACCGGGGGGATCTTGACAGCACAACTCTTCTTT	CAFLPTSTGGILTAQLFF
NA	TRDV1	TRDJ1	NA	TGTGCTCTTGGGGAGCTCCTACCCGGTGGACCTACCTACACCGATAAACTCATCTTT	CALGELLPGGPTYTDKLIF
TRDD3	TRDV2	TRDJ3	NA	TGTGCCTGTGACACCGGGATGGGGGATACCCGCTCCTGGGACACCCGACAGATGTTTTTC	CACDTGMGDTRSWDTRQMFF
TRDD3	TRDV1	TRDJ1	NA	TGTGCTAGTGGGTCCCCCGATGGATACGCCTATAAACTCATCTTT	CASGSPDGYAYKLIF
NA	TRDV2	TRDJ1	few	TGTGCCTGTGACACCCCTCTGGGGCTAACGACCGATAAACTCATCTTT	CACDTPLGLTTDKLIF
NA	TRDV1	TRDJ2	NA	TGTGCTCTTGGGGAACTTAAACGTTCTCCTACTGGGACTTACGGCCCTTTGACAGCACAACACTTCTTT	CALGELKRSPTGTYGPLTAQHFF
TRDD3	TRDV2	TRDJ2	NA	TGTGCCTGTGACACCCTGGGGGATTTGACAGCACAACTCTTCTTT	CACDTLGDLTAQLFF
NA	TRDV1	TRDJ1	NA	TGTGCTCTTGGGGAACGATCCCACCCCAGGACCGATAAACTCATCTTT	CALGERSHPRTDKLIF
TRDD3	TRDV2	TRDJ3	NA	TGTGCCTGTGACACCGTTCTTGCTGGGGATAACTCCTGTGACCCCCGCCCGATGTTTTTC	CACDTVLAGDNSCDPRPMFF
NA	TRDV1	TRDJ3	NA	TGTGCTCTTGGGGAACGCCGGGGCCTTCCTACGTCTACTGGGGGTCTTAGCTCCTGGGACACCCGACAGATGTTTTTC	CALGERRGLPTSTGGLSSWDTRQMFF
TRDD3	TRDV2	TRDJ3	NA	TGTGCCTGTGACACCGTACTGGGGGAGAGCTCCTTGGACACCCGACAGATGTTTTTC	CACDTVLGESSLDTRQMFF
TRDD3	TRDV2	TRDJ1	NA	TGTGCCTGTGACCCCAGGCTGGGGGAGATACTCATCTTT	CACDPRLGEILIF
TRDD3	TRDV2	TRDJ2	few	TGTGCCTGTGACACTGGGGGATACTTGACAGCAAAACTCTTCTTT	CACDTGGYLTAKLFF
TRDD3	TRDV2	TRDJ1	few	TGTGCCTGTGAAAAGTGGGGGATACAGCGGTACACCGATAAACTCATCTTT	CACEKWGIQRYTDKLIF
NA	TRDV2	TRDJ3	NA	TGTGCCTGTGACACTCTACTCCGCCGCTCCTGGTACACCCGACAGATGTTTTTC	CACDTLLRRSWYTRQMFF
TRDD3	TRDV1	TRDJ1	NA	TGCGCTCTTGGGTACCGCCTTCTTACCTCTTACTGGGGGTCGACCGATAAACTCATCTTT	CALGYRLLTSYWGSTDKLIF
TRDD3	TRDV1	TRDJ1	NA	TGTGCTCTTGGGGTCCTCGGAGCGGTGCCGGGAAGCCGTACTGGGGGATACGCGGGGGCTAAACTCATCTTT	CALGVLGAVPGSRTGGYAGAKLIF
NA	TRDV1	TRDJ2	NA	TGTGCTCTTGGGGAACTCCTATTGACAGCACAACTCTTCTTT	CALGELLLTAQLFF
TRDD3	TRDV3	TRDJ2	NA	TGTGCCACCAAACAAATCCCATGGTTAGGCCCACCTGGGGGATACGGTTTGGCAGCACAACTCTTCTTT	CATKQIPWLGPPGGYGLAAQLFF
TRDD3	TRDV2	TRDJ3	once	TGTGCCTGTGACACTGGGGGATTCAACTCCTTGGACACCCTACAGATGTTTTTC	CACDTGGFNSLDTLQMFF
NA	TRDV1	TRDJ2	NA	TGTGCTCTTGGGAACTCACGAGCACAACTCTTCTTT	CALGNSRAQLFF
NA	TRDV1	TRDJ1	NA	TGTGCTCTTGGGGAATGGCCTTCCAACTCACTGGGGATGGAGGGCACCGATAAACTCATCTTT	CALGEWPSNSLGMEGTDKLIF
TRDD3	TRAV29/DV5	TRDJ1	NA	TGTTCAGCAAGCCTTTCTCATGTACTGGGGAGGATAGTTTCAACCGATAAACTCATCTTT	CSASLSHVLGRIVSTDKLIF